This TCR beta chain was documented in a study of technical replicates of blood from a handful of donors. The repertoire was sequenced with immunoSEQ multiplex PCR; TCRdb's copy has only in-frame clones and lacks some. The data contain 70,000 to 85,000 clones, over 95% of them seen just once; the ten biggest clones take up roughly 0.24%. V lost 4 bases, J lost 0 bases, and 14 bases lay in between. The germline V gene encodes CDR1 SGHDT and CDR2 YYEEEE. This CDR3 has 16 amino acids. The sequenced sample was T cells isolated from PBMCs. The chain joins TRBV5-6 to TRBJ2-1, with D possibly being TRBD2 (5 bases). The receptor was derived from a human donor in good health. CDR3 protein: CASSLRGWSSYNEQFF. The CDR3 region has the DNA TGTGCCAGCAGCCTGCGCGGGTGGAGCTCCTACAATGAGCAGTTCTTC.